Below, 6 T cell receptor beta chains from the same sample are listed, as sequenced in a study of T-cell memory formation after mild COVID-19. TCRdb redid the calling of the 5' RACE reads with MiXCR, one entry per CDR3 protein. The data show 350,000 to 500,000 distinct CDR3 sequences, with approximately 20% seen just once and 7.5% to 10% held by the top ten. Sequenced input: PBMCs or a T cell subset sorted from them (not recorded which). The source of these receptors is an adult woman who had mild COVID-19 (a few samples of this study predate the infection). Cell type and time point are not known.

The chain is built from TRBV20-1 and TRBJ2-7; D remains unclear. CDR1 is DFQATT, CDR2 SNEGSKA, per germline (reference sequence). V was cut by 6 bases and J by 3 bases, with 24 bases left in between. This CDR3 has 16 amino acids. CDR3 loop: CSAPPRRTEYHYEQYF. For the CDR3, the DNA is TGCAGTGCGCCCCCCCGGCGGACGGAGTACCACTACGAGCAGTACTTC.

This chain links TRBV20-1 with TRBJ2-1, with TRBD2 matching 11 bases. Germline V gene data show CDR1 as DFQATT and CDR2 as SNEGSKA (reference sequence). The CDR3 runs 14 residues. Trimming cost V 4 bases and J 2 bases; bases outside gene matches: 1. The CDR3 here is CSAISGRAYNEQFF. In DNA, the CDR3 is TGCAGTGCTATTAGCGGGAGGGCCTACAATGAGCAGTTCTTC.

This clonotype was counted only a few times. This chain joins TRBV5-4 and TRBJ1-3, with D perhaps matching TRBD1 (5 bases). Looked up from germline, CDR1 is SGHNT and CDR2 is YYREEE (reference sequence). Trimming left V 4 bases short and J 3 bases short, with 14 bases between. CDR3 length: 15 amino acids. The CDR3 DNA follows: TGTGCCAGCAGCCCCACCCAGGGAGTTGGAAACACCATATATTTT. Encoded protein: CASSPTQGVGNTIYF.

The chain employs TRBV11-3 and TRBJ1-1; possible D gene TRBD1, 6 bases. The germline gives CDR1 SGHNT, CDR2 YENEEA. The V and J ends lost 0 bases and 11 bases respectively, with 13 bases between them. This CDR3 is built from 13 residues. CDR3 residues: CASSLDQGSYAFF. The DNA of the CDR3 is TGTGCCAGCAGCTTAGATCAGGGGTCTTATGCTTTCTTT.

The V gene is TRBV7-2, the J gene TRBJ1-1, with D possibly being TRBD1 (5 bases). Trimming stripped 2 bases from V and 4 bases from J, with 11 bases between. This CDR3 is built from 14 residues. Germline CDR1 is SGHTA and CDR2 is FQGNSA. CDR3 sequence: CASSLMGVSTEAFF. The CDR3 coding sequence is TGTGCCAGCAGCTTAATGGGGGTTAGCACTGAAGCTTTCTTT.

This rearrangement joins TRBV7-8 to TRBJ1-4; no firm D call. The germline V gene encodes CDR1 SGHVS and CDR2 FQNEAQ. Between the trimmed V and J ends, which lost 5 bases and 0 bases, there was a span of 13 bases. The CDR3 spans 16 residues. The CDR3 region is CASSNLGGATNEKLFF. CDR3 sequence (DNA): TGTGCCAGCAGCAACTTGGGAGGAGCAACTAATGAAAAACTGTTTTTT. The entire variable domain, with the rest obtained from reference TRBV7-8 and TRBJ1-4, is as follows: GAGVSQSPRYKVAKRGQDVALRCDPISGHVSLFWYQQALGQGPEFLTYFQNEAQLDKSGLPSDRFFAERPEGSVSTLKIQRTQQEDSAVYLCASSNLGGATNEKLFFGSGTQLSVL.